The following is a TCR beta chain sequence with its context. These data originate in a study of Graves' ophthalmopathy and Graves' hyperthyroidism. Using RNA transcripts, the TCR beta CDR3 regions were amplified. The authors performed first-round RT-PCR with HTBI primers and then a second-round multiplex PCR. TCRdb independently ran MiXCR on the multiplex PCR reads; one entry per CDR3 protein. The data hold 600,000 to 950,000 distinct CDR3 sequences, with 40% observed a single time. Clinical symptoms and serum thyroxine were used for diagnosis; TRAb, thyroid ultrasound and orbital computed tomography were also relied on. The V gene's germline CDR1 is DFQATT and CDR2 SNEGSKA (reference sequence). There are 14 residues in the CDR3. Germline trimming cut 0 bases from V and 4 bases from J; bases unmatched to any gene: 4.

The TCR comes from an adult man with Graves' ophthalmopathy. This sequence joins TRBV20-1 and TRBJ1-2, with 8 bases that match TRBD1. The sample taken for sequencing was peripheral blood. The CDR3 reads CSARDRGRLYGYTF. The CDR3 nucleotides are TGCAGTGCTAGAGACAGGGGGCGACTCTATGGCTACACCTTC.